Listed below are T cell receptor beta chains from one sample, sequenced in a study of T cell responses to AZD1222 COVID-19 vaccine. TCRdb's table, derived via immunoSEQ multiplex PCR, lists solely in-frame clones and lacks some. This table has 150,000 to 200,000 clones, 80% to 95% appearing once. Material: peripheral blood, obtained on day 0 of AZD1222 vaccination. The receptors shown here come from an adult in good health. Both conserved end residues are part of each CDR3. D genes are given only for firm matches. A clone size is listed for some rows: how often the clone was seen (once, few, many), or a class if it is expanded.

j_gene: TRBJ1-1
d_gene: NA
v_gene: TRBV7-9
abundance: NA
CDR3nt: TGTGCCAGCAGCTTAACTGGGGGGGTGAACACTGAAGCTTTCTTT
CDR3aa: CASSLTGGVNTEAFF

j_gene: TRBJ2-1
d_gene: NA
v_gene: TRBV18
abundance: NA
CDR3nt: TGTGCCAGCTCACCAAATATGGGTTCCTACAATGAGCAGTTCTTC
CDR3aa: CASSPNMGSYNEQFF

j_gene: TRBJ2-1
d_gene: NA
v_gene: TRBV5-1
abundance: few
CDR3nt: TGCGCCAGCAGCTTCGAGTTTTCCTACAATGAGCAGTTCTTC
CDR3aa: CASSFEFSYNEQFF

j_gene: TRBJ1-1
d_gene: TRBD1
v_gene: TRBV29-1
abundance: NA
CDR3nt: TGCAGCGTTACAGGGGTGAACACTGAAGCTTTCTTT
CDR3aa: CSVTGVNTEAFF

j_gene: TRBJ2-5
d_gene: NA
v_gene: TRBV5-1
abundance: NA
CDR3nt: TGCGCCAGCAGCAGGAGGTTGGAATCGGAGACCCAGTACTTC
CDR3aa: CASSRRLESETQYF

j_gene: TRBJ2-3
d_gene: NA
v_gene: TRBV5-1
abundance: NA
CDR3nt: TGCGCCAGCAGCTCAGGACAGACCCGCACAGATACGCAGTATTTT
CDR3aa: CASSSGQTRTDTQYF

j_gene: TRBJ1-2
d_gene: NA
v_gene: TRBV19
abundance: NA
CDR3nt: TGTGCCAGTAGTATGACGGGGGCTCTGACGGATGGCTACACCTTC
CDR3aa: CASSMTGALTDGYTF

j_gene: TRBJ1-2
d_gene: NA
v_gene: TRBV27
abundance: NA
CDR3nt: TGTGCCAGCAGTTATCGAGGGGAGGAGACCTTC
CDR3aa: CASSYRGEETF

j_gene: TRBJ2-5
d_gene: NA
v_gene: TRBV10-1
abundance: NA
CDR3nt: TGCGCCAGCAGCCCCAAGGGGGGTGTCGAGACCCAGTACTTC
CDR3aa: CASSPKGGVETQYF

j_gene: TRBJ1-2
d_gene: TRBD1
v_gene: TRBV7-2
abundance: NA
CDR3nt: TGTGCCAGCAGACCTGGACAGGGTCCCTATGGCTACACCTTC
CDR3aa: CASRPGQGPYGYTF

j_gene: TRBJ1-3
d_gene: TRBD1
v_gene: TRBV2
abundance: NA
CDR3nt: TGTGCCAGCAGCCGATACGGGACAGGGGCGGGAAACACCATATATTTT
CDR3aa: CASSRYGTGAGNTIYF

j_gene: TRBJ2-7
d_gene: NA
v_gene: TRBV5-6
abundance: once
CDR3nt: TGTGCCAGCAGCTTAGGTCTCGGGTACGAGCAGTACTTC
CDR3aa: CASSLGLGYEQYF

j_gene: TRBJ1-1
d_gene: TRBD1
v_gene: TRBV18
abundance: NA
CDR3nt: TGTGCCAGCTCACCCATGGAGCAGGGGGGGAACATGAACACTGAAGCTTTCTTT
CDR3aa: CASSPMEQGGNMNTEAFF

j_gene: TRBJ2-1
d_gene: TRBD2
v_gene: TRBV18
abundance: NA
CDR3nt: TGTGCCAGCTCACCATTCAAAGCGGGGGGGCCCCTAAATGAGCAGTTCTTC
CDR3aa: CASSPFKAGGPLNEQFF

j_gene: TRBJ2-1
d_gene: NA
v_gene: TRBV4-1
abundance: NA
CDR3nt: TGCGCCAGCAGCCAAGTTCGGGACGGCGTCTACAATGAGCAGTTCTTC
CDR3aa: CASSQVRDGVYNEQFF

j_gene: TRBJ2-3
d_gene: NA
v_gene: TRBV10-1
abundance: NA
CDR3nt: TGCGCCAGCAGTCCCGGAGTGGGGAGAGATACGCAGTATTTT
CDR3aa: CASSPGVGRDTQYF

j_gene: TRBJ1-5
d_gene: NA
v_gene: TRBV21-1
abundance: NA
CDR3nt: TGTGCCAGCAGCAAAGGTGGACCCTCGAGGAGCAATCAGCCCCAGCATTTT
CDR3aa: CASSKGGPSRSNQPQHF

j_gene: TRBJ2-1
d_gene: TRBD2
v_gene: TRBV5-1
abundance: NA
CDR3nt: TGCGCCAGCAGCACTGTAGCGGGAGGCAAAAATGAGCAGTTCTTC
CDR3aa: CASSTVAGGKNEQFF

j_gene: TRBJ2-2
d_gene: NA
v_gene: TRBV20-1
abundance: NA
CDR3nt: TGCAGTGCTAGTTTCCCTTCGACCGGGGAGCTGTTTTTT
CDR3aa: CSASFPSTGELFF

j_gene: TRBJ2-1
d_gene: TRBD2
v_gene: TRBV6-1
abundance: NA
CDR3nt: TGTGCCAGCAGTGAACTGGCGGGGGGTTACAATGAGCAGTTCTTC
CDR3aa: CASSELAGGYNEQFF

j_gene: TRBJ2-2
d_gene: TRBD1
v_gene: TRBV3-1/TRBV3-2
abundance: NA
CDR3nt: TGTGCCAGCAGCCAACCCCGGACAGGGTCCGGGGAGCTGTTTTTT
CDR3aa: CASSQPRTGSGELFF

j_gene: TRBJ2-6
d_gene: NA
v_gene: TRBV6-6
abundance: NA
CDR3nt: TGTGCCAGCAGTCGAGAGGGAGGCTACCCCTCTGGGGCCAACGTCCTGACTTTC
CDR3aa: CASSREGGYPSGANVLTF

j_gene: TRBJ1-2
d_gene: TRBD1
v_gene: TRBV27
abundance: NA
CDR3nt: TGTGCCAGCAGTCCGTGGGACAGGGGGGGAGAGAATGGCTACACCTTC
CDR3aa: CASSPWDRGGENGYTF

j_gene: TRBJ1-6
d_gene: NA
v_gene: TRBV28
abundance: NA
CDR3nt: TGTGCCAGCAGTTTGGACAGTCCCTATAATTCACCCCTCCACTTT
CDR3aa: CASSLDSPYNSPLHF

j_gene: TRBJ2-1
d_gene: TRBD2
v_gene: TRBV3-1/TRBV3-2
abundance: NA
CDR3nt: TGTGCCAGCAGCCCACGGACTAGCGGGAGGGCGGAGGAGCAGTTCTTC
CDR3aa: CASSPRTSGRAEEQFF

j_gene: TRBJ1-1
d_gene: TRBD1
v_gene: TRBV19
abundance: NA
CDR3nt: TGTGCCAGTAGAAGACAGGGTATGAACACTGAAGCTTTCTTT
CDR3aa: CASRRQGMNTEAFF

j_gene: TRBJ2-3
d_gene: NA
v_gene: TRBV27
abundance: NA
CDR3nt: TGTGCCAGCAGTTTGACTAGTAGGGGCACAGATACGCAGTATTTT
CDR3aa: CASSLTSRGTDTQYF

j_gene: TRBJ1-5
d_gene: NA
v_gene: TRBV6-5
abundance: NA
CDR3nt: TGTGCCAGCATGGAACAGTTCAATCAGCCCCAGCATTTT
CDR3aa: CASMEQFNQPQHF

j_gene: TRBJ1-2
d_gene: NA
v_gene: TRBV12-3/TRBV12-4
abundance: NA
CDR3nt: TGTGCCAGCAGTTTACTGCAGCACTATGGCTACACCTTC
CDR3aa: CASSLLQHYGYTF

j_gene: TRBJ2-5
d_gene: NA
v_gene: TRBV2
abundance: NA
CDR3nt: TGTGCCAGCAACCCTAGCTCGGTGCAAGAGACCCAGTACTTC
CDR3aa: CASNPSSVQETQYF

j_gene: TRBJ1-4
d_gene: NA
v_gene: TRBV7-2
abundance: NA
CDR3nt: TGTGCCAGCAGCTTAGCAGGGTCGAGGGAAAAACTGTTTTTT
CDR3aa: CASSLAGSREKLFF

j_gene: TRBJ1-6
d_gene: NA
v_gene: TRBV4-1
abundance: NA
CDR3nt: TGCGCCAGCAGCCAAGAAACCGATAATTCACCCCTCCACTTT
CDR3aa: CASSQETDNSPLHF

j_gene: TRBJ1-1
d_gene: NA
v_gene: TRBV25-1
abundance: NA
CDR3nt: TGTGCCAGCAGTAATAGTCGAACGGCTTTCTTT
CDR3aa: CASSNSRTAFF

j_gene: TRBJ1-1
d_gene: NA
v_gene: TRBV3-1/TRBV3-2
abundance: NA
CDR3nt: TGTGCCAGCAGCCAAGAGGAGGCCTACACTGAAGCTTTCTTT
CDR3aa: CASSQEEAYTEAFF

j_gene: TRBJ2-7
d_gene: TRBD1
v_gene: TRBV6-5
abundance: NA
CDR3nt: TGTGCCAGCAGTTACTCCTCCGGACAGGTCTACTACGAGCAGTACTTC
CDR3aa: CASSYSSGQVYYEQYF

j_gene: TRBJ2-1
d_gene: TRBD1
v_gene: TRBV7-8
abundance: NA
CDR3nt: TGTGCCAGCAGCTTAGAGGGGGCACTCGCCTACAATGAGCAGTTCTTC
CDR3aa: CASSLEGALAYNEQFF